These 12 T cell receptor beta chains originate from one sample sequenced in a study of blood T cells in healthy people across ages. Together with a sample-barcoded 5' primer, a J-beta primer mix was included in a second PCR lasting about 6 to 11 cycles. TCRdb processed the 5' RACE reads anew with MiXCR; each CDR3 protein has one entry. The sample holds 700,000 to 850,000 distinct CDR3 sequences, about 48% seen once. The sequenced material came from blood. The receptor source for this set is a man older than 75 in good health.

The V and J genes are TRBV20-1 and TRBJ2-5; 9 bases are a match to TRBD2. The CDR3 has 16 amino acids. The junction had 16 bases not matched to a gene; V was cut back by 0 bases and J by 11 bases. From germline, CDR1 is DFQATT and CDR2 SNEGSKA (reference sequence). CDR3: CSARDFRLAALSEQYF. The DNA for the CDR3 is TGCAGTGCTAGAGATTTTCGACTAGCGGCCCTCAGTGAGCAGTACTTC.

The J gene is TRBJ2-3, the V gene TRBV10-2; D might be TRBD2 (5 bases). The CDR3 sequence is 15 residues long. Germline CDR1 WSHSY, CDR2 SAAADI. V was trimmed by 8 bases and J by 3 bases, leaving 18 bases between them. The CDR3 here is CASRRLKTGTDTQYF. CDR3 coding DNA: TGCGCCAGCCGCCGACTCAAGACGGGAACAGATACGCAGTATTTT.

The chain recombines TRBV6-6 with TRBJ2-2; TRBD1 matches at 7 bases. V gave up 4 bases and J gave up 7 bases; unmatched junction bases: 9. Per germline, CDR1 MNHNY and CDR2 SVGAGI (reference sequence). There are 15 residues in the CDR3. CDR3 nucleotides: TGTGCCAGCAGTTCCCAGGGGGAGAAGCACGGGGAGCTGTTTTTT. Protein product: CASSSQGEKHGELFF.

CDR3 in amino acids: CSARDPGGSGSEQYF. Written as DNA, the CDR3 is TGCAGTGCTAGAGATCCCGGGGGAAGTGGAAGCGAGCAGTACTTC. The chain employs TRBV20-1 and TRBJ2-5; D may be TRBD2 (6 bases). The end of the DNA is better explained by TRBJ2-7, so the J call may be wrong. The CDR3 contains 15 residues. CDR1 is DFQATT, CDR2 SNEGSKA, per germline (reference sequence).

This clonotype appeared a few times. This sequence joins TRBV7-2 and TRBJ2-3; the D call may be TRBD1 or TRBD2 (6 bases each). From germline, CDR1 is SGHTA and CDR2 FQGNSA. V was clipped by 3 bases and J by 4 bases, with 17 bases between them. The CDR3 loop spans 16 amino acids. CDR3 amino acids: CASSFRGDEWPDTQYF. DNA of the CDR3: TGTGCCAGCAGCTTTAGGGGGGATGAGTGGCCAGATACGCAGTATTTT.

This clonotype has more than one count but fewer than ten. This chain joins TRBV20-1 and TRBJ2-7, with TRBD2 matching 13 bases. Germline-derived CDR1 and CDR2 are DFQATT and SNEGSKA (reference sequence). J was trimmed by 4 bases and V by 5 bases; bases with no gene match: 5. This CDR3 contains 14 residues. Written as DNA, the CDR3 is TGCAGTGCTCCACTAGCGGGAGGGTTTTACGAGCAGTACTTC. This encodes CSAPLAGGFYEQYF.

The chain couples TRBV7-2 to TRBJ1-2; no clear D. The V and J ends lost 0 bases and 6 bases respectively, with 8 bases between them. The CDR3 length is 13 residues. Germline V gene sequence: CDR1 SGHTA, CDR2 FQGNSA. The CDR3 protein is CASSLAATDGYTF. As DNA, the CDR3 is TGTGCCAGCAGCTTAGCGGCGACGGATGGCTACACCTTC.

The rearrangement uses TRBV10-3 and TRBJ2-3, with a tentative D call TRBD2 (6 bases). Looked up from germline, CDR1 is ENHRY and CDR2 is SYGVKD. This CDR3 comprises 14 residues. Trimming removed 8 bases from V and 14 bases from J, with 26 bases in between. CDR3 DNA: TGTGCCATCCGTAGTAGCGGAACCGACAGAGACGCGTATTTT. Translating it yields CAIRSSGTDRDAYF.

CDR3 nucleotide sequence: TGTGCCACCAGTGATACCGGACAGTCCAAAAACATTCAGTACTTC. This codes for CATSDTGQSKNIQYF. This chain links TRBV24-1 with TRBJ2-4, with D possibly TRBD1 on 6 matching bases. CDR3 length: 15 residues. CDR1 is KGHDR, CDR2 SFDVKD, per germline. Trimming stripped 3 bases from V and 2 bases from J, with 10 bases between.

The chain recombines TRBV20-1 with TRBJ2-6, with no clear D. This CDR3 region has 17 residues. The V end lost 0 bases, the J end lost 0 bases, and 12 bases lay between the germline ends. CDR1 and CDR2 (germline): DFQATT, SNEGSKA (reference sequence). As DNA, the CDR3 is TGCAGTGCTAGAGATCATCTACTGAGCTCTGGGGCCAACGTCCTGACTTTC. This gives the protein CSARDHLLSSGANVLTF.

The chain employs TRBV27 and TRBJ2-5, with D possibly being TRBD2 (5 bases). The V end lost 5 bases, the J end lost 5 bases, and 15 bases lay between the germline ends. The CDR3 spans 14 residues. Germline lookup yields CDR1 MNHEY and CDR2 SMNVEV (reference sequence). CDR3 residues: CASSGGLFGETQYF. The CDR3, as DNA: TGTGCCAGCAGTGGTGGACTCTTCGGGGAGACCCAGTACTTC.

The chain's CDR3 is CSITTPSHSSYEQYF. DNA of the CDR3: TGCAGCATCACGACACCGTCCCATAGCTCCTACGAGCAGTACTTC. The chain has TRBV29-1 and TRBJ2-7; D remains ambiguous. The V end lost 8 bases, the J end lost 0 bases, and 20 bases lay between the germline ends. This CDR3 spans 15 amino acids. Germline V gene lookup returns CDR1 SQVTM and CDR2 ANQGSEA.